What follows are 23 T cell receptor beta chains derived from one specimen sequenced in a study of blood T cell repertoires in COVID-19. Clones were sequenced by immunoSEQ multiplex PCR, and TCRdb holds only the in-frame ones, with some missing. Of roughly 410,000 clones in the sample, more than 70% were seen once. Sequencing was performed on peripheral blood. The origin of the receptors is a man aged 35 to 55 with acute or convalescent COVID-19.

The V call is TRBV29-1, the J call TRBJ2-7; the match to TRBD2 covers 11 bases. The junction had 4 bases not matched to a gene; V was cut back by 5 bases and J by 4 bases. CDR3 length: 13 amino acids. CDR1 and CDR2 from the germline V gene are SQVTM and ANQGSEA. CDR3 coding DNA: TGCAGCGTTACTAGCGGGAGCTATTACGAGCAGTACTTC. Amino acids: CSVTSGSYYEQYF.

The chain is built from TRBV28 and TRBJ1-3; 8 bases are shared with TRBD1. Looked up from germline, CDR1 is MDHEN and CDR2 is SYDVKM. With 5 bases clipped from V and 0 bases from J, the junction kept 3 bases outside the gene matches. CDR3 size: 15 residues. CDR3: CASSNDRGSGNTIYF. CDR3 in DNA: TGTGCCAGCAGTAACGACAGGGGCTCTGGAAACACCATATATTTT. Variable domain in full (rest from reference TRBV28 and TRBJ1-3): DVKVTQSSRYLVKRTGEKVFLECVQDMDHENMFWYRQDPGLGLRLIYFSYDVKMKEKGDIPEGYSVSREKKERFSLILESASTNQTSMYLCASSNDRGSGNTIYFGEGSWLTVV.

This chain joins TRBV5-5 and TRBJ2-3; 10 bases agree with TRBD1. The CDR3 sequence is 14 residues long. Losses at the gene ends were 6 bases for V and 5 bases for J; bases not matched to a gene: 6. Per germline, CDR1 SGHKS and CDR2 YYEKEE (reference sequence). CDR3 DNA sequence: TGTGCCAGCAAAGACAGGGGGCCGGAAGATACGCAGTATTTT. Amino acids: CASKDRGPEDTQYF.

V is TRBV9 and J is TRBJ2-3, with D tentatively TRBD1 (6 bases). Trimming shortened V by 3 bases and J by 6 bases, and 14 bases separated the two germline ends. The germline V gene encodes CDR1 SGDLS and CDR2 YYNGEE. This CDR3 spans 14 amino acids. The DNA of the CDR3 is TGTGCCAGCAGCGGGACAGCTCCAGGTGATACGCAGTATTTT. Protein: CASSGTAPGDTQYF.

This clone came up once. The chain links TRBV10-3 to TRBJ2-1, with 8 bases lining up with TRBD1. Unmatched junction bases numbered 5, after V lost 10 bases and J lost 9 bases. Germline values: CDR1 ENHRY, CDR2 SYGVKD. The CDR3 spans 11 residues. The CDR3 is CASRQGFEQFF. The CDR3 DNA reads TGTGCCAGTCGACAGGGGTTTGAGCAGTTCTTC.

V usage is TRBV5-1 and J usage is TRBJ1-1; 9 bases fit TRBD1. The V and J ends lost 0 bases and 1 base, in that order; junction bases with no gene match: 4. CDR3 length: 16 residues. Per germline, CDR1 SGHRS and CDR2 YFSETQ. The CDR3 DNA reads TGCGCCAGCAGCTTGGTGGGGACAGGGACGAACACTGAAGCTTTCTTT. Amino acid sequence: CASSLVGTGTNTEAFF.

This clone was counted a single time. CDR3 DNA sequence: TGTGCCAGCAGTCCCCGGGGGAGTGGCTACACCTTC. Its translation: CASSPRGSGYTF. V is TRBV27 and J is TRBJ1-2; maybe TRBD1 (5 bases). This CDR3 has 12 residues. Trimming pared 5 bases from V and 7 bases from J, leaving 11 bases between. The germline V gene has CDR1 MNHEY and CDR2 SMNVEV (reference sequence).

V gene TRBV28 combines with J gene TRBJ1-4, with 7 nucleotides matching TRBD1. The germline V gene encodes CDR1 MDHEN and CDR2 SYDVKM. V lost 2 bases to trimming and J lost 0 bases; unmatched junction nucleotides: 3. The CDR3 contains 16 residues. In nucleotides, the CDR3 is TGTGCCAGCAGTTTACCCGACAGGGCAACTAATGAAAAACTGTTTTTT. As protein: CASSLPDRATNEKLFF.

The rearrangement links TRBV6-2 or TRBV6-3 to TRBJ1-5; D gene uncertain. Trimming pared 0 bases from V and 0 bases from J, leaving 3 bases between. The germline gives CDR1 MNHEY, CDR2 SVGEGT. The CDR3 consists of 14 residues. CDR3 DNA sequence: TGTGCCAGCAGTTACTCCTTTAGCAATCAGCCCCAGCATTTT. It is translated as CASSYSFSNQPQHF.

A word on this clone: At one end the junction does not follow the germline gene, possibly because of a read error. V and J are TRBV28 and TRBJ2-7, with TRBD2 identical over 7 bases. The CDR3 is 14 amino acids. Germline V CDR1 and CDR2: MDHEN, SYDVKM. This chain's CDR3 is CASSWTSISSEQYF. The DNA for the CDR3 is TGTGCCAGCAGTTGGACTAGTATTTCCTCCGAGCAGTACTTC.

V gene TRBV6-5 combines with J gene TRBJ1-6; 7 bases map to TRBD1. The CDR3 contains 15 residues. Germline V gene sequence: CDR1 MNHEY, CDR2 SVGAGI. Trimming removed 6 bases from V and 7 bases from J; junction bases left unmatched: 9. CDR3 protein: CASRAPDRENSPLHF. CDR3 sequence (DNA): TGTGCCAGCAGGGCCCCTGACAGGGAAAATTCACCCCTCCACTTT.

This rearrangement joins TRBV9 to TRBJ1-2; 7 bases fit TRBD1. Trimming cost V 3 bases and J 4 bases; bases outside gene matches: 9. The germline V gene encodes CDR1 SGDLS and CDR2 YYNGEE. The CDR3 is 15 residues long. The CDR3 DNA follows: TGTGCCAGCAGCGGCCGACAGGGTATTTTCTATGGCTACACCTTC. Amino acid sequence: CASSGRQGIFYGYTF.

The count of this clone is one. The gene calls are TRBV7-9 and TRBJ1-4, with D perhaps matching TRBD1 (6 bases). In germline, CDR1 is SEHNR, CDR2 FQNEAQ (reference sequence). CDR3 length equals 15 residues. The V end was cut by 7 bases, the J end by 6 bases, with 18 bases between. The CDR3 DNA reads as TGTGCCAGCACCACCGCCCAGGGGTCCTATGAAAAACTGTTTTTT. This codes for CASTTAQGSYEKLFF.

The chain uses TRBV7-8 and TRBJ1-2; 8 nucleotides agree with TRBD1. The CDR3 totals 15 residues. Looked up from germline, CDR1 is SGHVS and CDR2 is FQNEAQ. Losses at the gene ends were 5 bases for V and 1 base for J; bases not matched to a gene: 6. The DNA for the CDR3 is TGTGCCAGCAGCATAGACAGGGGAATTAACTATGGCTACACCTTC. Translation gives CASSIDRGINYGYTF.

This chain joins TRBV30 and TRBJ1-5, with a weak D call TRBD1 (5 bases). Germline CDR1 reads GTSNPN; CDR2 reads SVGIG (reference sequence). V was cut by 6 bases and J by 5 bases, with 17 bases left in between. CDR3 length: 14 amino acids. The CDR3 sequence is CACGRGGAHQPQHF. CDR3 DNA: TGTGCCTGCGGACGGGGGGGAGCCCATCAGCCCCAGCATTTT.

The chain joins TRBV27 to TRBJ2-2, with D possibly TRBD1 on 5 matching bases. This CDR3 spans 14 amino acids. Germline V CDR1 and CDR2: MNHEY, SMNVEV (reference sequence). Between the trimmed V and J ends, which lost 2 bases and 7 bases, there was a span of 11 bases. DNA for the CDR3: TGTGCCAGCAGTTTAGGGCAGGGCCACGGGGAGCTGTTTTTT. This codes for CASSLGQGHGELFF.

The V and J genes are TRBV3-1 (or the pseudogene TRBV3-2) and TRBJ2-4; no clear D gene. The CDR3 extends over 15 amino acids. Germline V CDR1 and CDR2: LGHDT, YNNKEL (reference sequence). With 3 bases removed from V and 0 bases from J, the gap between germline ends came to 9 bases. The CDR3 nucleotides read TGTGCCAGCAGCCACGAGACACAAGCCAAAAACATTCAGTACTTC. It yields the protein CASSHETQAKNIQYF.

This chain connects TRBV4-2 to TRBJ1-4, with D possibly being TRBD1 (6 bases). The CDR3 is 16 amino acids. V lost 3 bases and J 2 bases, leaving 13 bases between the germline ends. CDR1 and CDR2 (germline): LGHNA, YNFKEQ. This CDR3 is CASSHAAGATNEKLFF. CDR3 nucleotides: TGTGCCAGCAGCCACGCAGCGGGGGCCACTAATGAAAAACTGTTTTTT.

This chain uses TRBV4-1 with TRBJ1-6; 7 bases agree with TRBD1. Germline V gene data show CDR1 as MGHRA and CDR2 as YSYEKL. CDR3 size: 15 residues. V lost 2 bases and J lost 10; bases outside the gene matches: 8. Here the CDR3 reads CASSQWGDSGSPLHF. The CDR3 DNA reads TGCGCCAGCAGCCAATGGGGGGACAGTGGATCACCCCTCCACTTT.

V usage is TRBV2 and J usage is TRBJ1-5; 7 nucleotides match TRBD1. Germline CDR1 reads SNHLY; CDR2 reads FYNNEI. After removal of 4 bases from V and 3 bases from J, the junction contained 3 bases not matched to a gene. This CDR3 is 14 amino acids long. The CDR3 nucleotides read TGTGCCAGCAGTGTGGGACAGTCCAATCAGCCCCAGCATTTT. It encodes CASSVGQSNQPQHF.

The chain recombines TRBV5-1 with TRBJ2-5, with TRBD2 matching 12 bases. CDR3 length equals 16 residues. After removal of 4 bases from V and 2 bases from J, the junction contained 6 bases not matched to a gene. Germline V CDR1 and CDR2: SGHRS, YFSETQ. The CDR3 loop reads CASSLTLAGGQETQYF. The CDR3 DNA follows: TGCGCCAGCAGCCTAACCCTAGCGGGGGGGCAAGAGACCCAGTACTTC.

This clone was picked up one time. J is TRBJ2-7 and V is TRBV6-1; D may be TRBD1 (6 bases). CDR3 length: 16 amino acids. Germline V gene data show CDR1 as MNHNS and CDR2 as SASEGT. V dropped 4 bases and J dropped 2 bases, with 18 bases sitting between them. The CDR3 coding sequence is TGTGCCAGCAGTGTCAGTCTGGGGCAGGGGACCTACGAGCAGTACTTC. Translation gives CASSVSLGQGTYEQYF.

This clone was counted a single time. The genes are TRBV19 and TRBJ2-4, with TRBD1 matching over 10 bases. Per the germline V gene, CDR1 is LNHDA and CDR2 is SQIVND (reference sequence). The junction had 3 bases not matched to a gene; V was cut back by 5 bases and J by 5 bases. CDR3 length: 14 residues. The CDR3 DNA reads TGTGCCAGTAGTTCGACAGGGGGCGAAAACATTCAGTACTTC. Its protein is CASSSTGGENIQYF.